What follows are 13 T cell receptor beta chains derived from one specimen sequenced in a study of cytomegalovirus exposure and HLA in healthy donors. 13 Jbeta primers and 60 Vbeta primers were used for the PCR. Some clones are missing from TCRdb's copy, which holds only in-frame ones; the method was immunoSEQ multiplex PCR. The repertoire shows 130,000 or so clones; the top ten hold roughly 1.5%. Sequencing was carried out using PBMCs. These receptors were collected from a woman in her thirties or forties in good health and CMV-seronegative.

V and J are TRBV5-8 and TRBJ1-1, with D hard to call. Germline CDR1 SGHTS, CDR2 YDEGEE. The V end was cut by 3 bases, the J end by 0 bases, with 6 bases between. This CDR3 is built from 13 residues. CDR3 sequence (DNA): TGTGCCAGCAGCTCCGGTATGAACACTGAAGCTTTCTTT. Translated, it gives CASSSGMNTEAFF.

The chain couples TRBV6-1 to TRBJ1-2, with D uncertain. V lost 7 bases and J 6 bases, leaving 15 bases between the germline ends. CDR1 is MNHNS and CDR2 is SASEGT in the germline V gene. The CDR3 is 13 residues long. CDR3 sequence (DNA): TGTGCCAGCATCGTCACCCCGAGGGATGGCTACACCTTC. Translated, it gives CASIVTPRDGYTF.

The V call is TRBV5-4, the J call TRBJ2-3; 11 nucleotides align to TRBD2. The germline V gene has CDR1 SGHNT and CDR2 YYREEE (reference sequence). The CDR3 sequence is 18 residues long. V was clipped by 7 bases and J by 0 bases; unmatched bases: 13. As DNA, the CDR3 is TGTGCCAGCTCTGGGCTAGCGGGGGGACCATTAAGCACAGATACGCAGTATTTT. Its translation: CASSGLAGGPLSTDTQYF. The full variable domain, in which reference TRBV5-4 and TRBJ2-3 provide the parts outside the CDR3, is ETGVTQSPTHLIKTRGQQVTLRCSSQSGHNTVSWYQQALGQGPQFIFQYYREEENGRGNFPPRFSGLQFPNYSSELNVNALELDDSALYLCASSGLAGGPLSTDTQYFGPGTRLTVL.

The chain combines TRBV19 with TRBJ2-2, with TRBD1 as a possible D gene (5 bases). Trimming took off 3 bases at V and 1 base at J, with 12 bases between the two ends. Germline assignment: CDR1 LNHDA and CDR2 SQIVND (reference sequence). This CDR3 contains 16 residues. CDR3 sequence reads: CASSILATGNTGELFF. The CDR3 DNA sequence: TGTGCCAGTAGTATTCTGGCTACAGGGAACACCGGGGAGCTGTTTTTT. Using reference TRBV19 and TRBJ2-2 for the parts outside the CDR3, the full variable domain is DGGITQSPKYLFRKEGQNVTLSCEQNLNHDAMYWYRQDPGQGLRLIYYSQIVNDFQKGDIAEGYSVSREKKESFPLTVTSAQKNPTAFYLCASSILATGNTGELFFGEGSRLTVL.

The chain is built from TRBV18 and TRBJ2-3; D is possibly TRBD2 (6 bases). This CDR3 has 14 residues. The germline V and J ends were trimmed by 2 bases and 1 base, with 7 bases remaining between them. CDR1 is KGHSH and CDR2 is LQKENI in the germline V gene. CDR3 coding DNA: TGTGCCAGCTCACCAGGCGGGGGCACAGATACGCAGTATTTT. This codes for CASSPGGGTDTQYF.

The rearrangement uses TRBV2 and TRBJ2-3; tentatively, D is TRBD2 (7 bases). Germline V lookup: CDR1 SNHLY, CDR2 FYNNEI. This CDR3 contains 15 residues. V lost 6 bases, J lost 3 bases, and 16 bases lay in between. CDR3 region: CASRGRGASTDTQYF. The CDR3 DNA reads as TGTGCCAGCAGGGGACGGGGGGCCTCTACAGATACGCAGTATTTT.

V gene TRBV9 combines with J gene TRBJ1-2; D gene uncertain. The CDR3 sequence is 16 residues long. The germline V gene has CDR1 SGDLS and CDR2 YYNGEE. V lost 0 bases to trimming and J lost 3 bases, with 15 bases between them. The DNA for the CDR3 is TGTGCCAGCAGCGTAGCCCCCCCCGGCGGGGACTATGGCTACACCTTC. Translating it yields CASSVAPPGGDYGYTF.

The J gene is TRBJ2-7, the V gene TRBV5-4; tentatively, D is TRBD2 (7 bases). The CDR3 runs to 15 residues. The V end was cut by 4 bases, the J end by 4 bases, with 18 bases between. Per germline, CDR1 SGHNT and CDR2 YYREEE (reference sequence). The CDR3 DNA is TGTGCCAGCAGCCCCCAGGGCGGGGGCCGATACGAGCAGTACTTC. Translation: CASSPQGGGRYEQYF.

V usage is TRBV28 and J usage is TRBJ1-4, with 10 bases fitting TRBD1. In germline, CDR1 is MDHEN, CDR2 SYDVKM. The CDR3 spans 12 residues. Unmatched junction bases numbered 5, after V lost 6 bases and J lost 13 bases. CDR3 region: CASSEGQGILFF. The CDR3, as DNA: TGTGCCAGCAGCGAGGGACAGGGGATACTGTTTTTT.

The chain recombines TRBV5-1 with TRBJ2-7, with 10 nucleotides matching TRBD1. Germline values: CDR1 SGHRS, CDR2 YFSETQ. The junction had 2 bases not matched to a gene; V was cut back by 0 bases and J by 2 bases. CDR3 length equals 15 residues. In DNA form, the CDR3 reads TGCGCCAGCAGCTTGGGGGGGACAGGGGCCTACGAGCAGTACTTC. Translation gives CASSLGGTGAYEQYF.

V and J are TRBV28 and TRBJ1-1; D is unclear. Trimming pared 1 base from V and 2 bases from J, leaving 11 bases between. This CDR3 is 15 amino acids long. Germline V CDR1 and CDR2: MDHEN, SYDVKM. The CDR3 sequence is CASSLLSTGNTEAFF. The CDR3 nucleotides read TGTGCCAGCAGTTTATTAAGCACGGGAAACACTGAAGCTTTCTTT.

The J gene is TRBJ1-1, the V gene TRBV6-5; D remains unclear. The germline CDR1 and CDR2 sequences are MNHEY and SVGAGI. This CDR3 is built from 15 residues. V dropped 5 bases and J dropped 4 bases, with 17 bases sitting between them. The CDR3 sequence: CASSTQVGGLTEAFF. CDR3 DNA: TGTGCCAGCAGTACGCAGGTGGGAGGGCTCACTGAAGCTTTCTTT.

In DNA, the CDR3 is TGTGCCAGCGGCCTGGGGGGGATGGCTAATGAAAAACTGTTTTTT. Encoded protein: CASGLGGMANEKLFF. This chain joins TRBV7-2 and TRBJ1-4; tentative D call: TRBD1 (5 bases). The CDR3 extends over 15 amino acids. V was shortened by 8 bases and J by 3 bases, with 16 bases between the two germline ends. The germline V gene encodes CDR1 SGHTA and CDR2 FQGNSA.